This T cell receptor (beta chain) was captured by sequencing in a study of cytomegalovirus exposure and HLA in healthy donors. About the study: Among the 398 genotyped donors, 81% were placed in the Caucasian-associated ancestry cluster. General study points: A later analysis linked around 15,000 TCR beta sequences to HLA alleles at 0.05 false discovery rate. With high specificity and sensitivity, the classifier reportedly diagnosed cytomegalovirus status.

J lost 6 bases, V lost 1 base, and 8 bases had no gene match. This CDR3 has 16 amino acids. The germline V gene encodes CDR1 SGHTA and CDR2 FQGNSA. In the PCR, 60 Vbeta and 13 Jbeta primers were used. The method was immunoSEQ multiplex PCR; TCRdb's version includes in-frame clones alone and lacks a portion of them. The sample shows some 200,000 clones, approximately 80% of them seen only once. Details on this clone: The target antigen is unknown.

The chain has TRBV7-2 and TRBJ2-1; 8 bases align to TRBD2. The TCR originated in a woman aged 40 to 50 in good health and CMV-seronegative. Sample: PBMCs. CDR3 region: CASSLGRTGGLNEQFF. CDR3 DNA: TGTGCCAGCAGCTTAGGTAGAACGGGGGGGCTCAATGAGCAGTTCTTC. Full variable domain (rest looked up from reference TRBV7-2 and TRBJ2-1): GAGVSQSPSNKVTEKGKDVELRCDPISGHTALYWYRQSLGQGLEFLIYFQGNSAPDKSGLPSDRFSAERTGGSVSTLTIQRTQQEDSAVYLCASSLGRTGGLNEQFFGPGTRLTVL.